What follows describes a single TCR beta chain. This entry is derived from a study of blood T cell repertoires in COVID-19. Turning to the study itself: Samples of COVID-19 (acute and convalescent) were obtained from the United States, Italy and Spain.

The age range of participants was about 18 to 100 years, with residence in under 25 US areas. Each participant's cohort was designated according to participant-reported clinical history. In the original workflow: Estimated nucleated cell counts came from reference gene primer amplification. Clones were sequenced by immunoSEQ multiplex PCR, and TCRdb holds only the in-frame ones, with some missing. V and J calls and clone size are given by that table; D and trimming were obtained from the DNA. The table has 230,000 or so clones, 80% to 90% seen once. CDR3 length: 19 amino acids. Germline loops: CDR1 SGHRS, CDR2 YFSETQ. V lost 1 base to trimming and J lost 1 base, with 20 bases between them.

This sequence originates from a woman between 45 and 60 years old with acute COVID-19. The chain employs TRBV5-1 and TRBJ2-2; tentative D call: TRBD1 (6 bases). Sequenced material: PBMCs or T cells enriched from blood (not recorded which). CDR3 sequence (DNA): TGCGCCAGCAGCTTGATCGTTGGAACCGGGACACAGAACACCGGGGAGCTGTTTTTT. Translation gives CASSLIVGTGTQNTGELFF. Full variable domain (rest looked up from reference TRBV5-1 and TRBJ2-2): KAGVTQTPRYLIKTRGQQVTLSCSPISGHRSVSWYQQTPGQGLQFLFEYFSETQRNKGNFPGRFSGRQFSNSRSEMNVSTLELGDSALYLCASSLIVGTGTQNTGELFFGEGSRLTVL.